Listed below are T cell receptor beta chains from one sample, sequenced in a study of shared clonotypes between healthy human individuals. Clones were read by immunoSEQ multiplex PCR, and TCRdb kept only the in-frame ones, dropping some. Altogether about 2 million clones are present, roughly 94% being singletons, with the ten largest covering about 0.13%. What was sequenced was naive CD4+ T cells sorted from blood. These receptors were taken from a man in his late teens or twenties in good health. The CDR3 runs from the conserved cysteine through the conserved F or W. The order of the fields is clone size, D gene, J gene, V gene, CDR3 protein, CDR3 DNA. The D gene is left open where the match is weak. Only part of the rows carry a size: once, few, many, or a class if the clone is expanded.

many,TRBD2,TRBJ2-2,TRBV2,CASSSGLAGSGELFF,TGTGCCAGCAGTTCCGGACTAGCGGGCTCCGGGGAGCTGTTTTTT
NA,NA,TRBJ2-5,TRBV18,CASSSGPQGETQYF,TGTGCCAGCTCATCGGGGCCCCAGGGAGAGACCCAGTACTTC
NA,NA,TRBJ2-7,TRBV30,CAWRQTSEQYF,TGTGCCTGGAGGCAGACTAGCGAGCAGTACTTC
NA,NA,TRBJ2-1,TRBV18,CASSPLVGAYNEQFF,TGTGCCAGCTCACCATTGGTAGGGGCCTACAATGAGCAGTTCTTC
NA,TRBD1,TRBJ1-6,TRBV19,CASTTVQGAGSPLHF,TGTGCCAGTACCACGGTACAGGGGGCGGGTTCACCCCTCCACTTT
NA,NA,TRBJ2-7,TRBV11-2,CASSLESSKAKSYEQYF,TGTGCCAGCAGCTTAGAATCCTCCAAGGCCAAGTCCTACGAGCAGTACTTC
NA,TRBD1,TRBJ2-5,TRBV19,CASRSTGGGGWQETQYF,TGTGCCAGTAGGAGTACAGGGGGCGGAGGGTGGCAAGAGACCCAGTACTTC
NA,NA,TRBJ2-3,TRBV2,CASKKTLTDTQYF,TGTGCCAGCAAGAAAACCCTTACAGATACGCAGTATTTT
NA,NA,TRBJ2-7,TRBV6-1,CASSGDLYEQYF,TGTGCCAGCAGCGGGGATCTCTACGAGCAGTACTTC
NA,NA,TRBJ2-5,TRBV7-8,CASKSGQVRRETQYF,TGTGCCAGCAAATCGGGGCAGGTCAGGCGAGAGACCCAGTACTTC
NA,NA,TRBJ2-5,TRBV29-1,CSVDETQYF,TGCAGCGTTGATGAGACCCAGTACTTC
NA,TRBD2,TRBJ2-5,TRBV2,CASGPHSGGGETQYF,TGTGCCAGCGGACCCCATAGCGGGGGAGGAGAGACCCAGTACTTC
NA,TRBD1,TRBJ1-4,TRBV7-2,CASSWGQGGTNEKLFF,TGTGCCAGCAGCTGGGGACAGGGTGGTACTAATGAAAAACTGTTTTTT
NA,TRBD2,TRBJ2-1,TRBV6-1,CASSWGTSGNNEQFF,TGTGCCAGCAGTTGGGGGACTAGCGGAAACAATGAGCAGTTCTTC
NA,TRBD1,TRBJ2-1,TRBV5-1,CASSLEGQGWGEQFF,TGCGCCAGCAGCTTGGAGGGACAGGGTTGGGGTGAGCAGTTCTTC
NA,TRBD2,TRBJ2-1,TRBV9,CASSPLLTGGSYNEQFF,TGTGCCAGCAGCCCCCTTTTAACGGGGGGCTCCTACAATGAGCAGTTCTTC
NA,TRBD1,TRBJ2-2,TRBV7-9,CASSLVPRDRGRVGELFF,TGTGCCAGCAGCTTAGTCCCTCGGGACAGGGGGCGCGTCGGGGAGCTGTTTTTT
NA,NA,TRBJ1-4,TRBV7-9,CASSRSSTNEKLFF,TGTGCCAGCAGCAGGAGCTCAACTAATGAAAAACTGTTTTTT
NA,NA,TRBJ1-6,TRBV6-1,CASSGGGRLSSPLHF,TGTGCCAGCAGCGGCGGTGGGAGGCTAAGTTCACCCCTCCACTTT
NA,TRBD1,TRBJ1-5,TRBV28,CASSQYRTGGSNQPQHF,TGTGCCAGCAGTCAGTACCGGACAGGGGGCAGCAATCAGCCCCAGCATTTT
once,NA,TRBJ2-7,TRBV7-9,CASSLTLPYEQYF,TGTGCCAGCAGCTTAACTTTGCCCTACGAGCAGTACTTC
NA,TRBD1,TRBJ2-5,TRBV7-6,CASTPGGSQETQYF,TGTGCCAGCACCCCAGGGGGTTCACAAGAGACCCAGTACTTC
NA,TRBD1,TRBJ1-3,TRBV4-3,CASSPQGGYGNTIYF,TGCGCCAGCAGCCCTCAGGGGGGATATGGAAACACCATATATTTT